Following are 24 T cell receptor beta chains from one sample sequenced in a study of blood T cell repertoires in COVID-19. Method: immunoSEQ multiplex PCR; TCRdb's copy keeps in-frame clones and lacks some. This sample has roughly 39,000 clones, with roughly nine tenths found just once. The sequenced sample was peripheral blood. The origin of the receptors is a man aged 25 to 45 with active or convalescent COVID-19.

This clone was observed once. The chain joins TRBV6-1 to TRBJ1-2; TRBD1 matches 9 bases. This CDR3 has 14 residues. Germline assignment: CDR1 MNHNS and CDR2 SASEGT. V gave up 6 bases and J gave up 1 base; unmatched junction bases: 3. The CDR3, as DNA: TGTGCCAGCAGCGGGACAGGGAATAACTATGGCTACACCTTC. Encoded protein: CASSGTGNNYGYTF.

This clone is a singleton in its sample. This sequence joins TRBV7-9 and TRBJ2-1, with TRBD2 matching 9 bases. V lost 1 base and J lost 8; bases outside the gene matches: 3. Germline assignment: CDR1 SEHNR and CDR2 FQNEAQ (reference sequence). The CDR3 spans 14 residues. The CDR3 coding sequence is TGTGCCAGCAGCTTAGAGGCGGGAGGGTATGAGCAGTTCTTC. It translates to CASSLEAGGYEQFF.

This rearrangement joins TRBV25-1 to TRBJ2-1, with TRBD2 matching 10 bases. Germline V lookup: CDR1 MGHDK, CDR2 SYGVNS. The J segment lost 5 bases and the V segment lost 4 bases, leaving 8 bases of the junction unmatched. This CDR3 has 16 residues. The DNA for the CDR3 is TGTGCCAGCAGTGCCCCTAGCGGGGGATATAACAATGAGCAGTTCTTC. It encodes CASSAPSGGYNNEQFF. The full variable domain, its missing parts supplied by reference TRBV25-1 and TRBJ2-1, is EADIYQTPRYLVIGTGKKITLECSQTMGHDKMYWYQQDPGMELHLIHYSYGVNSTEKGDLSSESTVSRIRTEHFPLTLESARPSHTSQYLCASSAPSGGYNNEQFFGPGTRLTVL.

This rearrangement joins TRBV4-2 to TRBJ2-1; TRBD2 matches at 12 bases. Germline CDR1 is LGHNA and CDR2 is YNFKEQ. The CDR3 is made up of 18 amino acids. V shed 1 base and J 4 bases; nucleotides not matched to a gene: 8. The CDR3 region is CASSQASLLAGGYNEQFF. In DNA form, the CDR3 reads TGTGCCAGCAGCCAAGCCTCCCTCCTAGCGGGAGGGTACAATGAGCAGTTCTTC.

The V call is TRBV4-1, the J call TRBJ2-3, with 13 bases aligning to TRBD2. The germline CDR1 and CDR2 sequences are MGHRA and YSYEKL. V lost 4 bases and J lost 2; bases outside the gene matches: 3. This CDR3 comprises 16 residues. For the CDR3, the DNA is TGCGCCAGCAGCCGGGGACTAGCGGGACCCACAGATACGCAGTATTTT. Its protein product is CASSRGLAGPTDTQYF.

The rearrangement uses TRBV18 and TRBJ2-5, with D unclear. Germline CDR1 reads KGHSH; CDR2 reads LQKENI. V was trimmed by 3 bases and J by 2 bases, leaving 13 bases between them. The CDR3 contains 15 residues. CDR3 in amino acids: CASSPLGQTQETQYF. The DNA for the CDR3 is TGTGCCAGCTCACCCTTGGGTCAGACACAAGAGACCCAGTACTTC.

This chain joins TRBV5-5 and TRBJ2-2, with unresolved D. Germline values: CDR1 SGHKS, CDR2 YYEKEE (reference sequence). V lost 4 bases and J lost 0, with 7 bases in between. This CDR3 comprises 14 residues. The CDR3 nucleotides are TGTGCCAGCAGCGGGCTGCCGAACACCGGGGAGCTGTTTTTT. This codes for CASSGLPNTGELFF.

The gene calls are TRBV4-1 and TRBJ2-2, with TRBD2 matching 11 bases. The CDR3 extends over 15 amino acids. The V segment lost 1 base and the J segment 7 bases; nucleotides outside the gene matches: 2. Germline-derived CDR1 and CDR2 are MGHRA and YSYEKL. The CDR3 coding sequence is TGCGCCAGCAGCCAAGTAGCGGGAGGGAACGGGGAGCTGTTTTTT. This translates into CASSQVAGGNGELFF.

The gene calls are TRBV11-3 and TRBJ1-2; 7 bases fit TRBD1. V dropped 5 bases and J dropped 7; count of bases not matched to a gene: 7. Germline V gene lookup returns CDR1 SGHNT and CDR2 YENEEA. The CDR3 consists of 13 residues. CDR3 protein: CASSQYNRGGYTF. The DNA for the CDR3 is TGTGCCAGCAGCCAATATAACAGGGGTGGCTACACCTTC.

V and J are TRBV5-5 and TRBJ1-6; 8 bases match TRBD1. Germline loops: CDR1 SGHKS, CDR2 YYEKEE (reference sequence). The CDR3 totals 17 residues. V trimming: 4 bases; J trimming: 1 base; junction bases outside the gene matches: 7. CDR3 nucleotides: TGTGCCAGCAGCCACGTGCAGGGGGCTTCCTATAATTCACCCCTCCACTTT. Translating it yields CASSHVQGASYNSPLHF.

The chain has TRBV18 and TRBJ2-3; 7 nucleotides match TRBD2. The germline V gene encodes CDR1 KGHSH and CDR2 LQKENI. CDR3 length: 13 amino acids. The junction had 1 base not matched to a gene; V was cut back by 2 bases and J by 5 bases. Here the CDR3 reads CASSPASGDTQYF. The CDR3, as DNA: TGTGCCAGCTCACCAGCTAGCGGAGATACGCAGTATTTT.

The chain joins TRBV7-8 to TRBJ2-7; 10 nucleotides line up with TRBD2. This CDR3 has 15 residues. V gave up 5 bases and J gave up 0 bases; unmatched junction bases: 4. CDR1 is SGHVS, CDR2 FQNEAQ, per germline. The CDR3 protein is CASSPGTSASYEQYV. Here the CDR3 DNA reads TGTGCCAGCAGCCCAGGGACTAGCGCCTCCTACGAGCAGTACGTC.

A single count supports this clone. V usage is TRBV27 and J usage is TRBJ1-5; D is unclear. The CDR3 covers 14 residues. The V end was cut by 4 bases, the J end by 4 bases, with 11 bases between. In germline, CDR1 is MNHEY, CDR2 SMNVEV (reference sequence). CDR3 nucleotides: TGTGCCAGCAGTTGGCGACCGGGGAATCAGCCCCAGCATTTT. This sequence encodes CASSWRPGNQPQHF.

This chain uses TRBV19 with TRBJ2-7; 9 bases are shared with TRBD1. CDR1 and CDR2 from the germline V gene are LNHDA and SQIVND (reference sequence). This CDR3 region has 13 residues. The J segment lost 6 bases and the V segment lost 4 bases, leaving 4 bases of the junction unmatched. CDR3 sequence (DNA): TGTGCCAGTAGTACGGGACAGGGACCCGAGCAGTACTTC. Protein sequence: CASSTGQGPEQYF.

This chain uses TRBV18 with TRBJ2-5; no clear D. The length of the CDR3 is 14 residues. The V gene lost 3 bases and the J gene lost 7 bases, with 15 bases spanning the gap. The V gene's germline CDR1 is KGHSH and CDR2 LQKENI. The CDR3 DNA reads as TGTGCCAGCTCACCCGGGTCTCGAGTCGGGACCCAGTACTTC. Its protein product is CASSPGSRVGTQYF.

The chain combines TRBV7-6 with TRBJ1-2, with 8 nucleotides matching TRBD1. The CDR3 loop spans 15 amino acids. Germline CDR1 SGHVS, CDR2 FNYEAQ. V gave up 5 bases and J gave up 3 bases; unmatched junction bases: 8. This chain's CDR3 is CASSARQGTDYGYTF. Written as DNA, the CDR3 is TGTGCCAGCAGCGCCCGACAGGGGACGGACTATGGCTACACCTTC. The entire variable domain, with the rest obtained from reference TRBV7-6 and TRBJ1-2, is as follows: GAGVSQSPRYKVTKRGQDVALRCDPISGHVSLYWYRQALGQGPEFLTYFNYEAQQDKSGLPNDRFSAERPEGSISTLTIQRTEQRDSAMYRCASSARQGTDYGYTFGSGTRLTVV.

The gene calls are TRBV11-2 and TRBJ2-1, with D maybe TRBD2 (5 bases). Per germline, CDR1 SGHAT and CDR2 FQNNGV. Trimming shortened V by 1 base and J by 3 bases, and 13 bases separated the two germline ends. The CDR3 runs 16 residues. CDR3 loop: CASSLAVASNYNEQFF. Here the CDR3 DNA reads TGTGCCAGCAGCTTAGCCGTAGCTAGCAACTACAATGAGCAGTTCTTC.

This clone has just one count. The V gene is TRBV4-2, the J gene TRBJ2-7, with 8 bases that match TRBD2. The J segment lost 5 bases and the V segment lost 1 base, leaving 7 bases of the junction unmatched. Per germline, CDR1 LGHNA and CDR2 YNFKEQ. This CDR3 region has 15 residues. The chain's CDR3 is CASSQGGSGGHEQYF. The CDR3 coding sequence is TGTGCCAGCAGCCAAGGGGGAAGCGGGGGTCACGAGCAGTACTTC.

The chain recombines TRBV3-1 (or the pseudogene TRBV3-2) with TRBJ1-2; 8 positions agree with TRBD1. The CDR3 is 17 amino acids. Germline V gene data show CDR1 as LGHDT and CDR2 as YNNKEL (reference sequence). J was trimmed by 4 bases and V by 4 bases; bases with no gene match: 14. CDR3 nucleotides: TGTGCCAGCAGCCCCGGGACAGGAAAAAAATCGGGCTATGGCTACACCTTC. It translates to CASSPGTGKKSGYGYTF.

V usage is TRBV7-8 and J usage is TRBJ1-1; D may be TRBD1 (5 bases). The germline gives CDR1 SGHVS, CDR2 FQNEAQ. CDR3 length: 14 residues. The V end was cut by 2 bases, the J end by 5 bases, with 12 bases between. The CDR3 DNA sequence: TGTGCCAGCAGCTTAAACGCAGGGAAAACTGAAGCTTTCTTT. Translated, it gives CASSLNAGKTEAFF.

In its sample, this clone was seen a few times. The CDR3 loop is CASSVVGGTGETQYF. The CDR3 bases are TGTGCCAGCAGCGTAGTCGGGGGGACGGGTGAGACCCAGTACTTC. The chain carries TRBV9 and TRBJ2-5, with 7 bases fitting TRBD2. V was pared by 0 bases and J by 5 bases, with 7 bases of the junction left unmatched. CDR1 SGDLS and CDR2 YYNGEE come from the germline V gene. CDR3 size: 15 residues.

The rearrangement joins TRBV2 to TRBJ1-2; maybe TRBD1 (5 bases). The CDR3 sequence is 14 residues long. In germline, CDR1 is SNHLY, CDR2 FYNNEI. The V end was cut by 1 base, the J end by 3 bases, with 9 bases between. This CDR3 reads CASSEGGLDYGYTF. CDR3 bases: TGTGCCAGCAGTGAAGGGGGCTTGGACTATGGCTACACCTTC.

V usage is TRBV7-6 and J usage is TRBJ2-1, with D possibly being TRBD2 (6 bases). The CDR3 is 16 residues long. Trimming cost V 1 base and J 5 bases, with 15 bases left between them. Germline CDR1 SGHVS, CDR2 FNYEAQ. CDR3 DNA: TGTGCCAGCAGCTTAGGGTTAGCGGAGCTTAACAATGAGCAGTTCTTC. Its protein is CASSLGLAELNNEQFF.

This clone was found once. The chain combines TRBV9 with TRBJ2-3; tentatively, D is TRBD2 (6 bases). Germline CDR1 SGDLS, CDR2 YYNGEE. V lost 4 bases, J lost 6 bases, and 9 bases lay in between. The CDR3 runs to 12 residues. The CDR3 protein is CASSSSGDTQYF. In nucleotides, the CDR3 is TGTGCCAGCAGCTCAAGCGGGGATACGCAGTATTTT. The full variable domain, rest sourced from reference TRBV9 and TRBJ2-3, is DSGVTQTPKHLITATGQRVTLRCSPRSGDLSVYWYQQSLDQGLQFLIQYYNGEERAKGNILERFSAQQFPDLHSELNLSSLELGDSALYFCASSSSGDTQYFGPGTRLTVL.